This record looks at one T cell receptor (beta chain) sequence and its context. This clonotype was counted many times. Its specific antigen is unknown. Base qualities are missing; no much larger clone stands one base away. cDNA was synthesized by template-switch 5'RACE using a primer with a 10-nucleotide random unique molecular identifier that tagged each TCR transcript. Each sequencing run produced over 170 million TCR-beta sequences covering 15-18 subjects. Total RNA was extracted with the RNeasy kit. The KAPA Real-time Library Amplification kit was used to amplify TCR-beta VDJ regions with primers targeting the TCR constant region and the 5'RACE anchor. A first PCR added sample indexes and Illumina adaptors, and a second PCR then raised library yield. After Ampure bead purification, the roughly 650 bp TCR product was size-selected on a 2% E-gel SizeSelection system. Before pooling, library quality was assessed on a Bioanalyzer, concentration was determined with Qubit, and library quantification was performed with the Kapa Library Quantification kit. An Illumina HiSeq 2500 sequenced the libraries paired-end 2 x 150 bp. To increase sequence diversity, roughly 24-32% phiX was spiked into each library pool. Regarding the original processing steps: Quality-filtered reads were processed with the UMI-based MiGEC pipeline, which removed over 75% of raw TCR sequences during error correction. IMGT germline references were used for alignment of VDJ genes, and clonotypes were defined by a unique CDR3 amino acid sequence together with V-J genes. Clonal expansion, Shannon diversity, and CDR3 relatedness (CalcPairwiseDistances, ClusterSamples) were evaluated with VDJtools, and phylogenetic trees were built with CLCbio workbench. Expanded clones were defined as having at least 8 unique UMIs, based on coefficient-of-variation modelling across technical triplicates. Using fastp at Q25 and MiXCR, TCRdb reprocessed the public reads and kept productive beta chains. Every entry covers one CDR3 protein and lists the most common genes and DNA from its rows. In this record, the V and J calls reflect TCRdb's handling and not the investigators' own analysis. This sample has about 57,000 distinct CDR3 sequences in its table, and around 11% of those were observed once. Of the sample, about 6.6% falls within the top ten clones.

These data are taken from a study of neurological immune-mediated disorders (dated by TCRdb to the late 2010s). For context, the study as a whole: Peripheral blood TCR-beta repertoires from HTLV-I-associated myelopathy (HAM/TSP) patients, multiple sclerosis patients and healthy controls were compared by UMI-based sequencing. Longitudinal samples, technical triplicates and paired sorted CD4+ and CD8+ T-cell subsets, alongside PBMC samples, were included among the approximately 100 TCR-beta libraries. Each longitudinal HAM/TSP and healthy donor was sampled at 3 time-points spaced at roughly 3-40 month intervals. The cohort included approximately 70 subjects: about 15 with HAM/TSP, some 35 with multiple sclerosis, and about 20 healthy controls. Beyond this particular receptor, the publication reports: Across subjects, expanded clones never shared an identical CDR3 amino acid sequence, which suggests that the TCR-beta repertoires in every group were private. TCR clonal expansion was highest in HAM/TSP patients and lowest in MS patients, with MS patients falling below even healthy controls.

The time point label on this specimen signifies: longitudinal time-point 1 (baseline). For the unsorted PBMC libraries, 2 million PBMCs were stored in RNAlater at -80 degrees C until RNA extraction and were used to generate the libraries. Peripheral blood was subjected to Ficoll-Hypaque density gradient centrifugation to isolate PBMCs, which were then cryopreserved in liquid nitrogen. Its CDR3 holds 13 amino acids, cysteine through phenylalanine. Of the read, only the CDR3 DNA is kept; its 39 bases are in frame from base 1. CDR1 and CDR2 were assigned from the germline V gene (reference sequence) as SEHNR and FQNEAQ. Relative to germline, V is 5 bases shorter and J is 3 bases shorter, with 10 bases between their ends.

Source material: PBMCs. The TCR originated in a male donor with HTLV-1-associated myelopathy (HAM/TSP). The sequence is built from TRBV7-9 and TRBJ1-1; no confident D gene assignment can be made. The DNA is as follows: TGTGCCAGCAGCAAGGACCGCTACACTGAAGCTTTCTTT. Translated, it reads CASSKDRYTEAFF.